This T cell receptor (beta chain) emerged from a study of technical replicates of blood from a few donors. TCRdb's table, derived via immunoSEQ multiplex PCR, lists solely in-frame clones and lacks some. The top ten clones hold 0.25% to 0.3% of a sample with about 75,000 clones, approximately 96% of them seen once. The CDR3 totals 14 residues. Germline V CDR1 and CDR2: MNHNY, SVGAGI (reference sequence). Deletions cut 6 bases from V and 3 bases from J, with 11 bases between. This chain connects TRBV6-6 to TRBJ1-4; no clear D gene. This receptor was obtained from a human donor in good health. The sequencing sample was made of T cells isolated from PBMCs. DNA for the CDR3: TGTGCCAGCAGGCCATGGGAGTCTAATGAAAAACTGTTTTTT. It translates to CASRPWESNEKLFF.